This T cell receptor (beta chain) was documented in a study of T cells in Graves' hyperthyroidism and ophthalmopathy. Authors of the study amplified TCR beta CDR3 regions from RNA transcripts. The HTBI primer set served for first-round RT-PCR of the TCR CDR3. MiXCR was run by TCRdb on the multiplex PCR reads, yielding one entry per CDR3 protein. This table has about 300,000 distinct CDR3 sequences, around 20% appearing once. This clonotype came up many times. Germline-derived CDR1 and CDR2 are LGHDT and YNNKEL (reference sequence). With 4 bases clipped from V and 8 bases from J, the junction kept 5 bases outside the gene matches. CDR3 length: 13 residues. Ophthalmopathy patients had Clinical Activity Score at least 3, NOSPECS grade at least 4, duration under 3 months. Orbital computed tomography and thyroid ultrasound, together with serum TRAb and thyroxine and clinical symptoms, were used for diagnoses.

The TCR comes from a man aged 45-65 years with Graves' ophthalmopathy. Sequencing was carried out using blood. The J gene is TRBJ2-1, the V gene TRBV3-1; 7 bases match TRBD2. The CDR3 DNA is TGTGCCAGCAGCCGAAGGACTAGAGATGAGCAGTTCTTC. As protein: CASSRRTRDEQFF.